The rows below give T cell receptor beta chains drawn from one sample of a study of PD-L1 blockade in urothelial cancer. TCRdb's table, derived via immunoSEQ multiplex PCR, lists solely in-frame clones and lacks some. The sample has 50,000 or so clones, around 87% seen once. The material was PBMCs, obtained around atezolizumab (anti-PD-L1) treatment. Receptors originate from a man in his sixties with urothelial cancer. Each CDR3 is given with its conserved first and last residue. The D gene is left open where the match is weak. Expanded clones get a size class; other rows say once, few or many, or leave the size out.

>.|TRBV18|15|TRBJ1-1|TRBD1
TGTGCCAGCTCACCACCGCAGGGGGCGTACACTGAAGCTTTCTTT
CASSPPQGAYTEAFF
>few|TRBV6-1|15|TRBJ1-2|.
TGTGCCAGCAGTGAAGGAAGCAGGGTTAACTATGGCTACACCTTC
CASSEGSRVNYGYTF
>.|TRBV4-3|19|TRBJ1-2|.
TGCGCCAGCAGCTCGCAGATTCGGGGTTACGGTTCTAAGAACTATGGCTACACCTTC
CASSSQIRGYGSKNYGYTF
>once|TRBV27|14|TRBJ2-3|.
TGTGCCAGCAAGGCGATGACTAGCACAGATACGCAGTATTTT
CASKAMTSTDTQYF
>.|TRBV19|13|TRBJ1-2|.
TGTGCCAGTAGTATAGCTCCAGGGTCTGGCTACACCTTC
CASSIAPGSGYTF
>.|TRBV12-5|15|TRBJ1-2|.
TGTGCTAGTGGTTTGGTAAAGAACAGACGACGCGGCTACACCTTC
CASGLVKNRRRGYTF
>.|TRBV28|16|TRBJ1-6|TRBD1
TGTGCCAGCAGTGCGGGACAGGGAGTGTGGAATTCACCCCTCCACTTT
CASSAGQGVWNSPLHF
>.|TRBV28|15|TRBJ1-2|.
TGTGCCAGCAGTTTGTCGACCGACGCAGGCTATGGCTACACCTTC
CASSLSTDAGYGYTF
>.|TRBV7-9|13|TRBJ2-7|.
TGTGCCAGCAGCTTGGGCCACCCTGGCGAGCAGTACTTC
CASSLGHPGEQYF
>few|TRBV7-6|13|TRBJ2-7|.
TGTGCCAGCAGCCCGACGGGGGTCTACGAGCAGTACTTC
CASSPTGVYEQYF
>once|TRBV6-1|13|TRBJ2-6|.
TGTGCCACAAGGGGCGCCGGGGCCAACGTCCTGACTTTC
CATRGAGANVLTF
>.|TRBV6-5|15|TRBJ2-1|TRBD2
TGTGCCAGCAGTTCGAGGACTAGCGGGGCCTGGGAGCAGTTCTTC
CASSSRTSGAWEQFF
>few|TRBV19|15|TRBJ1-2|.
TGTGCCAGTAGTATACCCGGGACAACAAACTATGGCTACACCTTC
CASSIPGTTNYGYTF
>.|TRBV7-2|16|TRBJ1-6|.
TGTGCCAGCAGCTTAGCGAAAGCTAGGATTAATTCACCCCTCCACTTT
CASSLAKARINSPLHF
>few|TRBV7-2|16|TRBJ2-5|TRBD2
TGTGCCAGCAGTAGGGGACTAGCGGGGGTGAAGGAGACCCAGTACTTC
CASSRGLAGVKETQYF
>.|TRBV5-1|14|TRBJ1-4|.
TGCGCCAGCTCCCCCGGGGGTGTTAATGAAAAACTGTTTTTT
CASSPGGVNEKLFF
>.|TRBV21-1|21|TRBJ2-6|.
TGTGCCAGCAGCCCTTACCCGTCGGGGACAGGGGAGACAAGGGGGGCCAACGTCCTGACTTTC
CASSPYPSGTGETRGANVLTF
>.|TRBV2|14|TRBJ1-6|TRBD1
TGTGCCAGCAGCGCCGGACAGGGTGGGCCACCCCTCCACTTT
CASSAGQGGPPLHF
>.|TRBV7-2|14|TRBJ2-3|TRBD1
TGTAGTAGTGAACAGGGGGGAATCACAGATACGCAGTATTTT
CSSEQGGITDTQYF
>.|TRBV29-1|15|TRBJ2-1|TRBD2
TGCAGCGTTGGGGGACGGAGCGGGGGGTACAATGAGCAGTTCTTC
CSVGGRSGGYNEQFF
>.|TRBV29-1|14|TRBJ2-7|.
TGCAGCGTTGGGATCGAGGGGGGGCCCAACGAGCAGTACTTC
CSVGIEGGPNEQYF
>few|TRBV4-1|15|TRBJ1-1|TRBD1
TGCGCCAGCAGCCTAACCCCCGGGACAGGGACTGAAGCTTTCTTT
CASSLTPGTGTEAFF
>.|TRBV5-1|15|TRBJ2-6|.
TGCGCCAGCAGCTTGGTCCCTTCTGGGGCCAACGTCCTGACTTTC
CASSLVPSGANVLTF
>.|TRBV6-1|15|TRBJ2-1|.
TGTGCCAGTACCGCCGGGACAAGCAGGGGCGATGAGCAGTTCTTC
CASTAGTSRGDEQFF
>.|TRBV12-5|16|TRBJ2-4|.
TGTGCTAGTGGTTTGGTACGGGACACTGCCAAAAACATTCAGTACTTC
CASGLVRDTAKNIQYF
>.|TRBV6-1|14|TRBJ2-2|.
TGTGCCAGCACGAGAGACTTTAACACCGGGGAGCTGTTTTTT
CASTRDFNTGELFF
>once|TRBV4-1|16|TRBJ2-7|TRBD1
TGCGCCAGCAGCCAAGAAGTGCGGACAGGCCCCTACGAGCAGTACTTC
CASSQEVRTGPYEQYF
>.|TRBV6-1|14|TRBJ2-3|.
TGTGCCAGCAGCCCGGGACTCGAGGCAGATACGCAGTATTTT
CASSPGLEADTQYF
>once|TRBV7-2|16|TRBJ2-2|TRBD2
TGTGCCAGCGCGGGGGGGGTAGGAAAGAACACCGGGGAGCTGTTTTTT
CASAGGVGKNTGELFF
>.|TRBV9|17|TRBJ2-3|TRBD2
TGTGCCAGCAGCGTTTCTGAGCGGGGGGGAGGTTCGGATACGCAGTATTTT
CASSVSERGGGSDTQYF
>.|TRBV7-9|16|TRBJ2-1|TRBD1
TGTGCCAGCAGCTCATCCCGGAACAGGGGGTACAATGAGCAGTTCTTC
CASSSSRNRGYNEQFF
>.|TRBV28|13|TRBJ1-4|.
TGTGCCAGTAGAACTACAACTAATGAAAAACTGTTTTTT
CASRTTTNEKLFF
>.|TRBV7-8|14|TRBJ1-2|TRBD1
TGTGCCAGCAGCTCGACAGGGGGCAGACAGGGCTACACCTTC
CASSSTGGRQGYTF
>.|TRBV7-6|17|TRBJ2-7|TRBD1
TGTGCCAGCAGCGCCCGGGACAGGGGTTCGTCGGCGGACGAGCAGTACTTC
CASSARDRGSSADEQYF
>.|TRBV11-2|16|TRBJ1-4|TRBD1
TGTGCCAGCACTCCCAGTAGGACAGGCGGGAATGAAAAACTGTTTTTT
CASTPSRTGGNEKLFF
>few|TRBV19|16|TRBJ2-1|TRBD2
TGTGCCAGTAGTCGACTCAGCGGGGGGACCGACAATGAGCAGTTCTTC
CASSRLSGGTDNEQFF